Below, 7 T cell receptor beta chains from the same sample are listed, as sequenced in a study of cytomegalovirus exposure and HLA in healthy donors. The PCR was carried out with 60 Vbeta primers and 13 Jbeta primers. TCRdb keeps only in-frame clones here, not all; method: immunoSEQ multiplex PCR. The sample holds about 65,000 clones, around 73% seen once. The sequenced material came from PBMCs. The source is a girl under 18 in good health and CMV-seropositive.

The chain uses TRBV28 and TRBJ1-2, with 7 nucleotides matching TRBD1. Unmatched junction bases numbered 17, after V lost 8 bases and J lost 8 bases. Per the germline V gene, CDR1 is MDHEN and CDR2 is SYDVKM. The CDR3 runs 15 residues. CDR3 coding DNA: TGTGCCAGCCTACCGAGACAGGGAGGTTTCTACGGCTACACCTTC. Translated: CASLPRQGGFYGYTF.

The CDR3 DNA reads TGTGCCAGCAGCAAAATGACAGTGAACACCGGGGAGCTGTTTTTT. Encoded protein: CASSKMTVNTGELFF. J is TRBJ2-2 and V is TRBV21-1; the table calls TRBD1, which could not be checked here. TRBV21-1 is noted as a pseudogene. The CDR3 is 15 amino acids.

The chain joins TRBV6-5 to TRBJ2-3, with 7 bases matching TRBD1. The CDR3 has 15 residues. After removal of 2 bases from V and 1 base from J, the junction contained 3 bases not matched to a gene. Germline V gene lookup returns CDR1 MNHEY and CDR2 SVGAGI. CDR3 sequence (DNA): TGTGCCAGCAGTTACGCGCAGGGGGGCACAGATACGCAGTATTTT. This codes for CASSYAQGGTDTQYF.

V is TRBV9 and J is TRBJ1-1, with D uncertain. Trimming shortened V by 0 bases and J by 4 bases, and 10 bases separated the two germline ends. The CDR3 runs 14 residues. Germline-derived CDR1 and CDR2 are SGDLS and YYNGEE. The CDR3 loop reads CASSVGRRGTEAFF. The CDR3 region has the DNA TGTGCCAGCAGCGTAGGACGGCGGGGCACTGAAGCTTTCTTT.

The chain uses TRBV5-6 and TRBJ2-7; the D gene is possibly TRBD1 (6 bases). Germline V gene sequence: CDR1 SGHDT, CDR2 YYEEEE. This CDR3 comprises 14 residues. V lost 4 bases to trimming and J lost 4 bases, with 15 bases between them. The CDR3 nucleotides read TGTGCCAGCAGCCCGAAGACAGGTTTATACGAGCAGTACTTC. It specifies CASSPKTGLYEQYF.

This chain uses TRBV7-8 with TRBJ2-7, with 8 bases fitting TRBD1. The V and J ends lost 5 bases and 3 bases, in that order; junction bases with no gene match: 9. CDR3 length: 15 residues. Germline V gene lookup returns CDR1 SGHVS and CDR2 FQNEAQ. As DNA, the CDR3 is TGTGCCAGCAGCCCCGACAGGGGAGGCGGCTACGAGCAGTACTTC. It yields the protein CASSPDRGGGYEQYF.

The chain recombines TRBV27 with TRBJ1-2, with TRBD1 matching 7 bases. CDR1 and CDR2 from the germline V gene are MNHEY and SMNVEV (reference sequence). Losses at the gene ends were 6 bases for V and 1 base for J; bases not matched to a gene: 5. This CDR3 has 14 residues. The CDR3 DNA is TGTGCCAGCAGCTACAGGGGCGTTAACTATGGCTACACCTTC. Its translation: CASSYRGVNYGYTF.